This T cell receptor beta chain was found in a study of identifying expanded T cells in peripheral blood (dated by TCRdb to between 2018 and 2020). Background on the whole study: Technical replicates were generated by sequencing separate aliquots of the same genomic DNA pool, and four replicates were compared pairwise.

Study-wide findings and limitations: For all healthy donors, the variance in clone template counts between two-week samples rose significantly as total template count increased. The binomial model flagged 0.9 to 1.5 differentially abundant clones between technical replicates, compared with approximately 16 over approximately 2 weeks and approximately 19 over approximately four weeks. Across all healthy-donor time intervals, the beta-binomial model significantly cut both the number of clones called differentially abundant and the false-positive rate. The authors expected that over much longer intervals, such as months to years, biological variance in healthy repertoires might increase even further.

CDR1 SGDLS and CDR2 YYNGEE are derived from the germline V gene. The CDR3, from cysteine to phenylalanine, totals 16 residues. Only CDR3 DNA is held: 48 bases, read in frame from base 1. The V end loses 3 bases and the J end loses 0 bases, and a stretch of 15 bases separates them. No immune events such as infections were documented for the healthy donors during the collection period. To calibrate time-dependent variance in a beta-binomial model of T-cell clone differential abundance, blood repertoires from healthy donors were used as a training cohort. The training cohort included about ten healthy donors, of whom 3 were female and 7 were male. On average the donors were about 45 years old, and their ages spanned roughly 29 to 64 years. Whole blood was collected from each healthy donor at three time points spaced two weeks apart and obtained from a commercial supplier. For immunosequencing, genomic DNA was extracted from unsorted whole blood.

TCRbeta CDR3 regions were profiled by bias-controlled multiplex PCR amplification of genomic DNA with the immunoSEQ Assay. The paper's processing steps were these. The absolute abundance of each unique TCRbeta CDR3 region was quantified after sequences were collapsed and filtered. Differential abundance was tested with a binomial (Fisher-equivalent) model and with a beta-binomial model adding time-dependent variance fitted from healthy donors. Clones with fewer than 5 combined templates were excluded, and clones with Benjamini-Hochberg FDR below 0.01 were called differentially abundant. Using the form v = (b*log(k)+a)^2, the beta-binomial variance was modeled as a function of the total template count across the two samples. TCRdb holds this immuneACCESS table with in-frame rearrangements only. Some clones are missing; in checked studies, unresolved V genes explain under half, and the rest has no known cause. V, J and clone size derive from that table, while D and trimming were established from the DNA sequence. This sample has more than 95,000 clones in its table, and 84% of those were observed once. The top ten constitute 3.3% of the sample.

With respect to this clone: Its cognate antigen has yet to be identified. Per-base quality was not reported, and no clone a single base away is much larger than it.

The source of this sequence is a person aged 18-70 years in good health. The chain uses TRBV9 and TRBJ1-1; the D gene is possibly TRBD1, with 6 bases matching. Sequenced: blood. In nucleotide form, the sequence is TGTGCCAGCAGCGCCGCCCTCGGGGGCCTGAACACTGAAGCTTTCTTT. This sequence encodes CASSAALGGLNTEAFF.